The 23 T cell receptor beta chains below come from one sample, sequenced in a study of naive and memory T cell subsets. A UMI-containing oligonucleotide was joined by 3' ligation to the TCR cDNA template. The SP2 primer and nested alpha and beta constant region primers amplified ligated cDNA in four rounds. A single record per CDR3 protein comes from TCRdb applying MiXCR to the 5' RACE reads. The sample carries some 60,000 distinct CDR3 sequences, roughly 7.5% recorded once. These receptors were collected from a female donor in good health.

The V gene is TRBV5-6, the J gene TRBJ2-1; 7 bases map to TRBD2. Germline values: CDR1 SGHDT, CDR2 YYEEEE. The CDR3 loop spans 14 amino acids. The junction had 1 base not matched to a gene; V was cut back by 0 bases and J by 4 bases. The CDR3 spells CASSLVGLYNEQFF. The CDR3 DNA follows: TGTGCCAGCAGCTTGGTGGGACTATACAATGAGCAGTTCTTC.

This clonotype was recorded a few times. This sequence joins TRBV3-1 and TRBJ2-2; no clear D. V shed 3 bases and J shed 4 bases, with 12 bases lying between them. Germline lookup yields CDR1 LGHDT and CDR2 YNNKEL (reference sequence). CDR3 size: 15 residues. The CDR3 DNA is TGTGCCAGCAGCCATCGAGTTGGGGTCACCGGGGAGCTGTTTTTT. Protein: CASSHRVGVTGELFF. The full variable domain, rest sourced from reference TRBV3-1 and TRBJ2-2, is DTAVSQTPKYLVTQMGNDKSIKCEQNLGHDTMYWYKQDSKKFLKIMFSYNNKELIINETVPNRFSPKSPDKAHLNLHINSLELGDSAVYFCASSHRVGVTGELFFGEGSRLTVL.

This clonotype was seen many times. The chain uses TRBV29-1 and TRBJ1-1; TRBD1 agrees at 8 bases. The CDR3 totals 14 residues. In germline, CDR1 is SQVTM, CDR2 ANQGSEA. The J segment lost 4 bases and the V segment lost 0 bases, leaving 4 bases of the junction unmatched. The CDR3 DNA sequence: TGCAGCGTTGAAGACAGGGGGCGCAGCACTGAAGCTTTCTTT. Protein product: CSVEDRGRSTEAFF.

This clonotype was detected many times. This chain joins TRBV28 and TRBJ1-6, with D possibly being TRBD1 (6 bases). The CDR3 spans 15 residues. Deletions cut 6 bases from V and 9 bases from J, with 18 bases between. CDR1 and CDR2 (germline): MDHEN, SYDVKM. The CDR3 here is CASRPSMGQVSPLHF. Here the CDR3 DNA reads TGTGCCAGCAGACCGTCTATGGGACAAGTTTCACCCCTCCACTTT.

In its sample, this clonotype was seen a few times. J is TRBJ2-5 and V is TRBV29-1; 7 positions match TRBD1. Germline V gives CDR1 SQVTM, CDR2 ANQGSEA. V was pared by 7 bases and J by 4 bases, with 6 bases of the junction left unmatched. This CDR3 comprises 12 residues. CDR3: CSAGGQRETQYF. DNA for the CDR3: TGCAGCGCTGGGGGACAGCGAGAGACCCAGTACTTC.

This clonotype was found many times. The rearrangement links TRBV20-1 to TRBJ2-7; 10 nucleotides match TRBD1. The ends lost 2 bases at V and 5 bases at J; junction bases unmatched: 6. The CDR3 totals 14 residues. From germline, CDR1 is DFQATT and CDR2 SNEGSKA (reference sequence). CDR3 in amino acids: CSARRGQGGNEQYF. The CDR3 DNA reads as TGCAGTGCTAGACGAGGACAGGGGGGAAACGAGCAGTACTTC.

This clonotype has ten or more counts. The chain has TRBV9 and TRBJ2-1; weak D call: TRBD2 (6 bases). The CDR3 spans 13 residues. V was shortened by 5 bases and J by 9 bases, with 15 bases between the two germline ends. Germline V gene sequence: CDR1 SGDLS, CDR2 YYNGEE. The CDR3 coding sequence is TGTGCCAGCAGAGGCGGCGGGATGGTTGAGCAGTTCTTC. It encodes CASRGGGMVEQFF.

The rearrangement joins TRBV5-4 to TRBJ1-2, with 12 bases that match TRBD1. V shed 5 bases and J 7 bases; nucleotides not matched to a gene: 9. Germline CDR1 SGHNT, CDR2 YYREEE (reference sequence). The CDR3 runs to 15 residues. The CDR3 sequence: CASRGTGGPRGGYTF. As DNA, the CDR3 is TGTGCCAGCAGAGGGACAGGGGGCCCGCGGGGTGGCTACACCTTC. Full variable domain (remainder filled in from reference TRBV5-4 and TRBJ1-2): ETGVTQSPTHLIKTRGQQVTLRCSSQSGHNTVSWYQQALGQGPQFIFQYYREEENGRGNFPPRFSGLQFPNYSSELNVNALELDDSALYLCASRGTGGPRGGYTFGSGTRLTVV.

This clonotype was counted between two and nine times. V is TRBV2 and J is TRBJ2-3; D not certain. Germline V gives CDR1 SNHLY, CDR2 FYNNEI. The V and J ends lost 7 bases and 6 bases respectively, with 11 bases between them. The CDR3 length is 12 residues. The CDR3 loop reads CASNLMGDTQYF. In nucleotides, the CDR3 is TGTGCCAGCAACTTAATGGGGGATACGCAGTATTTT.

There are many counts of this clonotype. The chain employs TRBV12-3 or TRBV12-4 and TRBJ2-5; 14 bases line up with TRBD2. The V segment lost 4 bases and the J segment 5 bases; nucleotides outside the gene matches: 9. This CDR3 is built from 17 residues. Written as DNA, the CDR3 is TGTGCCAGCAGTTCCCAGACTAGCGGGGGGGCCCCGGAGACCCAGTACTTC. This sequence encodes CASSSQTSGGAPETQYF.

This clonotype has only a few counts. The chain combines TRBV6-5 with TRBJ1-2, with no clear D. V lost 3 bases and J 6 bases, leaving 14 bases between the germline ends. CDR1 MNHEY and CDR2 SVGAGI come from the germline V gene. The CDR3 covers 14 residues. The DNA for the CDR3 is TGTGCCAGCAGTTATGGCCGTTTGGGGAATGGCTACACCTTC. Translating it yields CASSYGRLGNGYTF.

This sequence joins TRBV6-5 and TRBJ1-5; the D is unclear. Germline-derived CDR1 and CDR2 are MNHEY and SVGAGI. The CDR3 is 16 amino acids. V lost 6 bases and J lost 0, with 15 bases in between. The CDR3 spells CASSLRSGYSNQPQHF. CDR3 bases: TGTGCCAGCAGCCTTCGGAGCGGCTATAGCAATCAGCCCCAGCATTTT.

This clonotype was recorded many times. The V and J genes are TRBV7-2 and TRBJ1-4; the D gene is possibly TRBD1 (6 bases). Trimming left V 2 bases short and J 4 bases short, with 14 bases between. Germline-derived CDR1 and CDR2 are SGHTA and FQGNSA. The CDR3 is 16 residues long. The CDR3 loop is CASSLTVRGGNEKLFF. CDR3 sequence (DNA): TGTGCCAGCAGCTTAACCGTCAGGGGCGGTAATGAAAAACTGTTTTTT.

This clonotype was observed a handful of times. This chain connects TRBV11-2 to TRBJ1-2; TRBD1 is a possible D gene (5 bases). There are 16 residues in the CDR3. The V end lost 5 bases, the J end lost 6 bases, and 22 bases lay between the germline ends. Germline CDR1 SGHAT, CDR2 FQNNGV. CDR3 protein: CASSPRGAALGDGYTF. The CDR3 DNA reads as TGTGCCAGCAGCCCCCGAGGGGCGGCGCTAGGGGATGGCTACACCTTC.

This clonotype was detected a few times. This chain links TRBV15 with TRBJ1-5; D gene unclear. This CDR3 region has 13 residues. Germline CDR1 LNHNV, CDR2 YYDKDF (reference sequence). V lost 5 bases to trimming and J lost 6 bases, with 11 bases between them. The CDR3 DNA is TGTGCCACCAGCCGCATTGGTGTTCAGCCCCAGCATTTT. The encoded protein is CATSRIGVQPQHF.

The V and J genes are TRBV12-3 or TRBV12-4 and TRBJ2-7; D might be TRBD1 or TRBD2, each matching 5 bases. Trimming took off 7 bases at V and 4 bases at J, with 11 bases between the two ends. This CDR3 contains 12 residues. As DNA, the CDR3 is TGTGCCAGCATGGGGGTTAGGTACGAGCAGTACTTC. Translated, it gives CASMGVRYEQYF.

This clonotype was picked up many times. The genes are TRBV5-1 and TRBJ1-5; tentative D call: TRBD1 (5 bases). The V and J ends lost 2 bases and 5 bases respectively, with 14 bases between them. The CDR3 is 15 amino acids. The V gene's germline CDR1 is SGHRS and CDR2 YFSETQ. The CDR3 DNA sequence: TGCGCCAGCAGCTTACGTGGAGGGGATTATCAGCCCCAGCATTTT. It is translated as CASSLRGGDYQPQHF.

The sample holds many counts of this clonotype. The CDR3 sequence is CASSLDPGLEQYF. Written as DNA, the CDR3 is TGTGCCAGCAGCTTGGACCCAGGGCTCGAGCAGTACTTC. The chain carries TRBV7-9 and TRBJ2-7; D is perhaps TRBD1 (5 bases). V was pared by 3 bases and J by 6 bases, with 12 bases between. Germline V lookup: CDR1 SEHNR, CDR2 FQNEAQ (reference sequence). The CDR3 totals 13 residues.

This clonotype showed up just a few times. V is TRBV20-1 and J is TRBJ2-1, with 13 bases identical to TRBD2. V was clipped by 3 bases and J by 6 bases; unmatched bases: 2. The CDR3 runs 14 residues. Germline lookup yields CDR1 DFQATT and CDR2 SNEGSKA (reference sequence). As DNA, the CDR3 is TGCAGTGCTAGTGGGACTAGCGGGGTCAATGAGCAGTTCTTC. Amino acid sequence: CSASGTSGVNEQFF.

Only a few counts were recorded for this clonotype. The chain combines TRBV5-5 with TRBJ2-3; TRBD1 aligns across 8 bases. The CDR3 is 15 amino acids. V was clipped by 2 bases and J by 6 bases; unmatched bases: 8. Germline lookup yields CDR1 SGHKS and CDR2 YYEKEE (reference sequence). This chain's CDR3 is CASSLPGTGFDTQYF. The CDR3 DNA follows: TGTGCCAGCAGCTTACCAGGGACAGGCTTTGATACGCAGTATTTT.

This clonotype was seen repeatedly, ten times or more. This chain connects TRBV29-1 to TRBJ1-1; TRBD1 might be the D (5 bases). V was clipped by 4 bases and J by 5 bases, with 23 bases between them. Germline-derived CDR1 and CDR2 are SQVTM and ANQGSEA. The CDR3 length is 16 residues. CDR3 bases: TGCAGCGTTGGCCCCGGGACTCCGCTTCGTAGGACTGAAGCTTTCTTT. It translates to CSVGPGTPLRRTEAFF.

This clonotype was recorded at least ten times. J is TRBJ1-5 and V is TRBV6-2 or TRBV6-3; 7 bases are shared with TRBD1. Germline CDR1 is MNHEY and CDR2 is SVGEGT. This CDR3 spans 15 amino acids. After removal of 5 bases from V and 5 bases from J, the junction contained 9 bases not matched to a gene. This CDR3 reads CASSRDRVVDQPQHF. Here the CDR3 DNA reads TGTGCCAGCAGTCGCGACAGGGTGGTCGATCAGCCCCAGCATTTT.

This clonotype showed up many times. The chain recombines TRBV5-1 with TRBJ1-1; the D is unclear. The CDR3 contains 15 residues. V lost 2 bases to trimming and J lost 2 bases, with 13 bases between them. Germline V gives CDR1 SGHRS, CDR2 YFSETQ. CDR3 protein: CASSFRVSDNTEAFF. In nucleotides, the CDR3 is TGCGCCAGCAGCTTTAGGGTCAGCGATAACACTGAAGCTTTCTTT.